This TCR beta chain originates from a study of blood T cells in healthy people across ages. This clonotype was detected a few times. A J-beta primer mix and a sample-barcoded 5' primer were used in a second PCR of roughly 6 to 12 cycles. Via MiXCR, TCRdb re-called the 5' RACE reads, giving one row per CDR3 protein. The sample lists about 640,000 distinct CDR3 sequences; approximately 30% were seen once. Germline CDR1 reads SGHTA; CDR2 reads FQGNSA. The V end lost 2 bases, the J end lost 0 bases, and 10 bases lay between the germline ends. CDR3 length equals 15 residues. The sample consisted of blood. The gene calls are TRBV7-2 and TRBJ1-1; D gene ambiguous. This clonotype originated in a woman older than 75 in good health. The CDR3 reads CASSLIARMNTEAFF. As DNA, the CDR3 is TGTGCCAGCAGCTTAATCGCGAGAATGAACACTGAAGCTTTCTTT.